The next 19 T cell receptor beta chains were all read from a single sample in a study of cytomegalovirus exposure and HLA in healthy donors. A multiplex PCR was run with 60 Vbeta primers and 13 Jbeta primers. The assay was immunoSEQ multiplex PCR, and TCRdb's table has in-frame clones only and misses some. Here the sample spans about 80,000 clones, roughly three quarters being singletons. What was sequenced was PBMCs. All receptors come from a woman aged 40 to 50 in good health and CMV-seropositive.

V gene TRBV7-9 combines with J gene TRBJ2-7; D is uncertain. CDR1 SEHNR and CDR2 FQNEAQ come from the germline V gene (reference sequence). This CDR3 has 14 residues. Deletions cut 3 bases from V and 3 bases from J, with 12 bases between. This chain's CDR3 is CASSFAAQVYEQYF. The CDR3, as DNA: TGTGCCAGCAGCTTCGCTGCCCAGGTCTACGAGCAGTACTTC.

This chain uses TRBV19 with TRBJ2-2, with D tentatively TRBD1 (6 bases). From germline, CDR1 is LNHDA and CDR2 SQIVND (reference sequence). The germline V and J ends were trimmed by 1 base and 1 base, with 7 bases remaining between them. This CDR3 is built from 15 residues. This CDR3 is CASSIVQGNTGELFF. The CDR3 DNA is TGTGCCAGTAGTATAGTACAGGGGAACACCGGGGAGCTGTTTTTT.

Only one count was recorded for this clone. This chain joins TRBV5-1 and TRBJ2-2, with 7 bases matching TRBD1. The J segment lost 7 bases and the V segment lost 2 bases, leaving 8 bases of the junction unmatched. This CDR3 comprises 15 residues. The germline V gene has CDR1 SGHRS and CDR2 YFSETQ. In nucleotides, the CDR3 is TGCGCCAGCAGCTTTGGACAGGAGATTGGCGGGGAGCTGTTTTTT. It translates to CASSFGQEIGGELFF.

This clone came up a few times. The rearrangement uses TRBV15 and TRBJ2-7; D ambiguous. V lost 0 bases and J 3 bases, leaving 6 bases between the germline ends. The CDR3 extends over 13 amino acids. The germline gives CDR1 LNHNV, CDR2 YYDKDF (reference sequence). The CDR3 spells CATSRDLVYEQYF. CDR3 DNA sequence: TGTGCCACCAGCAGAGACCTCGTCTACGAGCAGTACTTC. Full variable domain (rest looked up from reference TRBV15 and TRBJ2-7): DAMVIQNPRYQVTQFGKPVTLSCSQTLNHNVMYWYQQKSSQAPKLLFHYYDKDFNNEADTPDNFQSRRPNTSFCFLDIRSPGLGDTAMYLCATSRDLVYEQYFGPGTRLTVT.

This clone was counted a single time. The chain carries TRBV29-1 and TRBJ1-2; 7 positions match TRBD1. Germline-derived CDR1 and CDR2 are SQVTM and ANQGSEA. Trimming removed 3 bases from V and 3 bases from J; junction bases left unmatched: 10. The CDR3 sequence is 15 residues long. The DNA for the CDR3 is TGCAGCGTTGATACCCTAAGACAGGGTCACTATGGCTACACCTTC. Encoded protein: CSVDTLRQGHYGYTF.

This clone has a handful of counts. The V gene is TRBV4-1, the J gene TRBJ1-5; D not certain. The CDR3 consists of 17 residues. Per germline, CDR1 MGHRA and CDR2 YSYEKL. V lost 1 base and J lost 11, with 24 bases in between. The CDR3 nucleotides read TGCGCCAGCAGCCAAGGCGTGGTCGGACTAGACCAATCAGCCCAGCATTTT. This gives the protein CASSQGVVGLDQSAQHF.

The chain is built from TRBV7-3 and TRBJ2-7; the D gene is possibly TRBD1 (6 bases). The CDR3 sequence is 13 residues long. Germline-derived CDR1 and CDR2 are SGHTA and FQGTGA. V was cut by 1 base and J by 6 bases, with 10 bases left in between. CDR3 nucleotide sequence: TGTGCCAGCAGCTTAAAGACAGGTGGCGAGCAGTACTTC. Translation gives CASSLKTGGEQYF.

This clone showed up just once. CDR3 DNA sequence: TGTGCCTGGAGTGTAACAGGGGGATCTGAAGCTTTCTTT. Protein: CAWSVTGGSEAFF. The rearrangement uses TRBV30 and TRBJ1-1, with 8 bases lining up with TRBD1. Germline trimming cut 0 bases from V and 6 bases from J; bases unmatched to any gene: 3. Germline V gene sequence: CDR1 GTSNPN, CDR2 SVGIG (reference sequence). The CDR3 length is 13 residues. Full variable domain (outside the CDR3, taken from reference TRBV30 and TRBJ1-1): SQTIHQWPATLVQPVGSPLSLECTVEGTSNPNLYWYRQAAGRGLQLLFYSVGIGQISSEVPQNLSASRPQDRQFILSSKKLLLSDSGFYLCAWSVTGGSEAFFGQGTRLTVV.

This clone occurred a few times. The chain's CDR3 is CASSQEGLLRDRAYEQYF. The CDR3, as DNA: TGTGCCAGCAGCCAAGAAGGATTATTGCGGGACAGGGCCTACGAGCAGTACTTC. This chain connects TRBV4-2 to TRBJ2-7; 9 nucleotides match TRBD1. Trimming took 0 bases from V and 2 from J; bases not matched to a gene: 11. Germline loops: CDR1 LGHNA, CDR2 YNFKEQ. The CDR3 sequence is 18 residues long.

This sequence joins TRBV2 and TRBJ2-3; the match to TRBD2 covers 10 bases. Trimming cost V 5 bases and J 6 bases; bases outside gene matches: 8. This CDR3 is built from 15 residues. Germline CDR1 reads SNHLY; CDR2 reads FYNNEI. The CDR3 bases are TGTGCCAGCAGTCAATTAGCGGGGGGCCTGGATACGCAGTATTTT. Protein sequence: CASSQLAGGLDTQYF.

The CDR3 protein is CASRNPGQGNYEQYF. The CDR3 nucleotides are TGTGCCAGCAGAAACCCGGGACAAGGGAACTACGAGCAGTACTTC. This sequence joins TRBV27 and TRBJ2-7, with D possibly being TRBD1 (6 bases). Per the germline V gene, CDR1 is MNHEY and CDR2 is SMNVEV (reference sequence). This CDR3 is built from 15 residues. The V end lost 6 bases, the J end lost 3 bases, and 18 bases lay between the germline ends.

This clone showed up just once. This chain joins TRBV2 and TRBJ2-5, with D unresolved. Trimming pared 3 bases from V and 5 bases from J, leaving 4 bases between. Germline values: CDR1 SNHLY, CDR2 FYNNEI. The CDR3 length is 11 residues. The CDR3 bases are TGTGCCAGCAGTGATCGGGAGACCCAGTACTTC. This translates into CASSDRETQYF.

V is TRBV5-1 and J is TRBJ2-2, with a possible D match to TRBD1 (5 bases). Trimming took off 3 bases at V and 6 bases at J, with 12 bases between the two ends. The CDR3 extends over 14 amino acids. The germline CDR1 and CDR2 sequences are SGHRS and YFSETQ. The CDR3 reads CASSWNQGSGELFF. DNA for the CDR3: TGCGCCAGCAGCTGGAACCAGGGTTCCGGGGAGCTGTTTTTT. The whole variable domain, filled in from reference TRBV5-1 and TRBJ2-2, reads KAGVTQTPRYLIKTRGQQVTLSCSPISGHRSVSWYQQTPGQGLQFLFEYFSETQRNKGNFPGRFSGRQFSNSRSEMNVSTLELGDSALYLCASSWNQGSGELFFGEGSRLTVL.

This clone was picked up a small number of times. The genes are TRBV6-1 and TRBJ1-1; 10 bases line up with TRBD1. The J segment lost 5 bases and the V segment lost 8 bases, leaving 8 bases of the junction unmatched. This CDR3 has 14 residues. Germline loops: CDR1 MNHNS, CDR2 SASEGT. The CDR3 region has the DNA TGTGCCAGCGGGGGGACAGGGGAAGGAACTGAAGCTTTCTTT. This codes for CASGGTGEGTEAFF.

J is TRBJ1-5 and V is TRBV6-1; 9 bases are a match to TRBD1. V shed 6 bases, J shed 0 bases, and the junction held 3 bases outside the gene matches. The CDR3 has 15 amino acids. CDR1 MNHNS and CDR2 SASEGT come from the germline V gene. DNA for the CDR3: TGTGCCAGCAGGAGGACAGGGGATAGCAATCAGCCCCAGCATTTT. Translation: CASRRTGDSNQPQHF.

The genes are TRBV29-1 and TRBJ1-1; unclear D gene. Germline V gives CDR1 SQVTM, CDR2 ANQGSEA. The CDR3 is 10 residues long. Between the trimmed V and J ends, which lost 3 bases and 6 bases, there was a span of 5 bases. CDR3 in amino acids: CSVERSEAFF. CDR3 bases: TGCAGCGTTGAGCGGTCTGAAGCTTTCTTT.

The CDR3 is CASRGDTTGVDGYTF. In DNA, the CDR3 is TGTGCCAGCAGGGGCGATACGACAGGGGTGGATGGCTACACCTTC. The chain links TRBV2 to TRBJ1-2, with 8 bases lining up with TRBD1. Trimming removed 6 bases from V and 6 bases from J; junction bases left unmatched: 12. The germline CDR1 and CDR2 sequences are SNHLY and FYNNEI. The CDR3 loop spans 15 amino acids.

V gene TRBV28 combines with J gene TRBJ2-7; 7 positions match TRBD1. Per germline, CDR1 MDHEN and CDR2 SYDVKM. The CDR3 is 13 amino acids. The J segment lost 3 bases and the V segment lost 6 bases, leaving 5 bases of the junction unmatched. CDR3 coding DNA: TGTGCCAGCAGGGACAGGCCTATCTACGAGCAGTACTTC. Protein: CASRDRPIYEQYF.

This rearrangement joins TRBV18 to TRBJ1-2; no reliable D call. This CDR3 spans 14 amino acids. Germline values: CDR1 KGHSH, CDR2 LQKENI. V was cut by 0 bases and J by 7 bases, with 12 bases left in between. The CDR3 region has the DNA TGTGCCAGCTCACCACCGCGGAGGGAAGTTGGCTACACCTTC. Protein product: CASSPPRREVGYTF.